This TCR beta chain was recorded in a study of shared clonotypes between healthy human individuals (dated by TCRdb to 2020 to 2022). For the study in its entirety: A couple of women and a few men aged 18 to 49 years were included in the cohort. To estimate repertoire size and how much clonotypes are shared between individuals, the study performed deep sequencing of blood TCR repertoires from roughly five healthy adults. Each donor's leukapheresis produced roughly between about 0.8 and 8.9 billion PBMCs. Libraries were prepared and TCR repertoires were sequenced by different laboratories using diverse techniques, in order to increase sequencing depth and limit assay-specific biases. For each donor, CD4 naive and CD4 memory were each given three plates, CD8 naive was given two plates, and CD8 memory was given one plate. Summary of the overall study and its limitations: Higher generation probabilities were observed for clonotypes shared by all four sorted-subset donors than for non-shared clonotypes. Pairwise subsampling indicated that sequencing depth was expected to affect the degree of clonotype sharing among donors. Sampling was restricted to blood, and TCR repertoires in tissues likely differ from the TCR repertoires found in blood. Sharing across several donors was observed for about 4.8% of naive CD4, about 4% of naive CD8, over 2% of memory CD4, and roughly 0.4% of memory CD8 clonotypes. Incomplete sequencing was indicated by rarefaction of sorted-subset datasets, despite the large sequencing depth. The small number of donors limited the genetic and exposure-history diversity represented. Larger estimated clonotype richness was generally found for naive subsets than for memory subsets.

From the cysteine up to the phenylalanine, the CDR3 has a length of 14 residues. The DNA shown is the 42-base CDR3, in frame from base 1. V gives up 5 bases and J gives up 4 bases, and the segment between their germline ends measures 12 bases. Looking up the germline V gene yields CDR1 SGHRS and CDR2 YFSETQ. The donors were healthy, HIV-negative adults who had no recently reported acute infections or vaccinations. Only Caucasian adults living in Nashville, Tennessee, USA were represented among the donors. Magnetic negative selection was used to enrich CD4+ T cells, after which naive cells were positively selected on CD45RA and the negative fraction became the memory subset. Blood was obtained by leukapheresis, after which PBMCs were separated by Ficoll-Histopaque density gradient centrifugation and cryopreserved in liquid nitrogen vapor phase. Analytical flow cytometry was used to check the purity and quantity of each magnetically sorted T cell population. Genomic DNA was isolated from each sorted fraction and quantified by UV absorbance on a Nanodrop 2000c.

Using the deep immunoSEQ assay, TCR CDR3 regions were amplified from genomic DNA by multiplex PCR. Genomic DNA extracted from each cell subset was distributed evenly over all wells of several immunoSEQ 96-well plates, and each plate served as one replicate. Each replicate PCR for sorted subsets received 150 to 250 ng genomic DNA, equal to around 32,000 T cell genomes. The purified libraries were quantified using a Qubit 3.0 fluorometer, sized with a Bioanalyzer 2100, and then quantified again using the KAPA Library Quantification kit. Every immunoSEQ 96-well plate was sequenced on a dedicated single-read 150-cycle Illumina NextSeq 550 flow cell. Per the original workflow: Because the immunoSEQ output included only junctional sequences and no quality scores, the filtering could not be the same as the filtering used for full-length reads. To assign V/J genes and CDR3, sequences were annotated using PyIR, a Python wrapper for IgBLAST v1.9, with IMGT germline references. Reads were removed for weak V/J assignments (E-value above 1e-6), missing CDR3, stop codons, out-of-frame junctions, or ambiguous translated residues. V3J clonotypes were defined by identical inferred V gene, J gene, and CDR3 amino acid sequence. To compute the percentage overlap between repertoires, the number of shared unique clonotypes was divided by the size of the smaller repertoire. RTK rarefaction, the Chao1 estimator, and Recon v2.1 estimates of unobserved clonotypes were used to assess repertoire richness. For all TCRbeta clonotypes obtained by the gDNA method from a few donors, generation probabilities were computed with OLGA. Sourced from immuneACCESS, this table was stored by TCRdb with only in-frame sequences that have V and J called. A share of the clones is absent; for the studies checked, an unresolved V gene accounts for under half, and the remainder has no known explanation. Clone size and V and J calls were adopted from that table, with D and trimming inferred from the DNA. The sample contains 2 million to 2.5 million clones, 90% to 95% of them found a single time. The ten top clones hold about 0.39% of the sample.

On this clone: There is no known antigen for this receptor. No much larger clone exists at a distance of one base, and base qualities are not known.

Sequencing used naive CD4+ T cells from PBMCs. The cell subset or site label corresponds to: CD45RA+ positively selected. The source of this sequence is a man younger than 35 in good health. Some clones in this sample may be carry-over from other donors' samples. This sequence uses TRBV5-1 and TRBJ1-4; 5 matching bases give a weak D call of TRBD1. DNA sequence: TGCGCCAGCAGGTCGGGAGGGGTTAATGAAAAACTGTTTTTT. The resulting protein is CASRSGGVNEKLFF.